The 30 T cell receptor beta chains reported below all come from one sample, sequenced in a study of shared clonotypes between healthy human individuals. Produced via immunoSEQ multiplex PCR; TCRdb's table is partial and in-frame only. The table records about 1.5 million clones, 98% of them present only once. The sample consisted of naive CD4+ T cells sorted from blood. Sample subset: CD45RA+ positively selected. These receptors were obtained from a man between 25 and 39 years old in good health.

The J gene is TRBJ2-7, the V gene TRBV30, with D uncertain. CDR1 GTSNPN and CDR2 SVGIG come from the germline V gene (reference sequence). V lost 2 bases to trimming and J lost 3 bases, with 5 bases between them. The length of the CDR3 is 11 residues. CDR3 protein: CAWSLGYEQYF. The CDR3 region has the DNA TGTGCCTGGAGTTTGGGCTACGAGCAGTACTTC. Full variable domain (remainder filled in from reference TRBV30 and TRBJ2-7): SQTIHQWPATLVQPVGSPLSLECTVEGTSNPNLYWYRQAAGRGLQLLFYSVGIGQISSEVPQNLSASRPQDRQFILSSKKLLLSDSGFYLCAWSLGYEQYFGPGTRLTVT.

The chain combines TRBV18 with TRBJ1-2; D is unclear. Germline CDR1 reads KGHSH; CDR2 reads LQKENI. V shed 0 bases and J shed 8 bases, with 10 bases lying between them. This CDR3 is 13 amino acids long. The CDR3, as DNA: TGTGCCAGCTCACCACCGGAGCTGGGCGGCTACACCTTC. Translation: CASSPPELGGYTF.

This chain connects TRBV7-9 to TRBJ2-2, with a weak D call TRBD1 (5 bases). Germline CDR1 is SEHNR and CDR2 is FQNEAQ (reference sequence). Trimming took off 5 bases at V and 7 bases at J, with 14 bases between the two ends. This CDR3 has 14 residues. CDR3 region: CASSKDIVGGELFF. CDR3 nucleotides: TGTGCCAGCAGCAAGGACATCGTGGGCGGGGAGCTGTTTTTT.

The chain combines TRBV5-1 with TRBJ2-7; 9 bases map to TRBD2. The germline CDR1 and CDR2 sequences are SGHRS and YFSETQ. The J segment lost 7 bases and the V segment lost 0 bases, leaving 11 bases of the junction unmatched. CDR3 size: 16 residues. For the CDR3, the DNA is TGCGCCAGCAGCTTGGTACGTAGCGGGGGCCTCTGGGAGCAGTACTTC. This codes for CASSLVRSGGLWEQYF.

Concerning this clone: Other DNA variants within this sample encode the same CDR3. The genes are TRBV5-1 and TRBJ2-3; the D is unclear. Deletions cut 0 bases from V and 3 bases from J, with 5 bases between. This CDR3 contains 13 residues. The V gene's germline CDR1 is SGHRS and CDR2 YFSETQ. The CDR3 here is CASSLDVTDTQYF. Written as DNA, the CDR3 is TGCGCCAGCAGCTTGGATGTTACAGATACGCAGTATTTT.

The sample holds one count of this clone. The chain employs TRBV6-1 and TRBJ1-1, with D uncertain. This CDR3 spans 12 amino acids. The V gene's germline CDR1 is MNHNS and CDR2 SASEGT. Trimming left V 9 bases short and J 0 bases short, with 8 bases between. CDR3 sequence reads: CASAVLNTEAFF. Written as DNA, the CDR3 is TGTGCCAGTGCTGTATTGAACACTGAAGCTTTCTTT.

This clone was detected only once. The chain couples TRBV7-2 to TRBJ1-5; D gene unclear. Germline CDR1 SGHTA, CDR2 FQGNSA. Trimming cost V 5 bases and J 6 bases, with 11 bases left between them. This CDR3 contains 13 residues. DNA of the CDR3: TGTGCCAGCAGCGCAGATCTGGTTCAGCCCCAGCATTTT. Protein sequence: CASSADLVQPQHF.

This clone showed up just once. The CDR3 reads CASSLVGTTGELFF. The CDR3 nucleotides are TGTGCCAGCAGCTTAGTTGGGACTACCGGGGAGCTGTTTTTT. This chain uses TRBV11-3 with TRBJ2-2; perhaps TRBD2 as D (6 bases). The CDR3 sequence is 14 residues long. Germline V gives CDR1 SGHNT, CDR2 YENEEA. Between the trimmed V and J ends, which lost 1 base and 5 bases, there was a span of 8 bases.

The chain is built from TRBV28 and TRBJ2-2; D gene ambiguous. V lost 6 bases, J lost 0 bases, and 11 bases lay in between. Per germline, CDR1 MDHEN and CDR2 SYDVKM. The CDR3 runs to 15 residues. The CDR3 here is CASSSSSANTGELFF. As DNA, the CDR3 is TGTGCCAGCAGCTCAAGCAGCGCGAACACCGGGGAGCTGTTTTTT.

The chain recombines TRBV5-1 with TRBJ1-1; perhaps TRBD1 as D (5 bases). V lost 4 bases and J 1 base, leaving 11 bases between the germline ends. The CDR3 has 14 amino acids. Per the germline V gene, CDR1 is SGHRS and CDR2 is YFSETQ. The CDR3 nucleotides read TGCGCCAGCAGCCCGAAGACAGCGAACACTGAAGCTTTCTTT. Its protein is CASSPKTANTEAFF.

CDR3 sequence reads: CASSRRTESSGANVLTF. CDR3 bases: TGTGCCAGCAGTCGACGGACAGAAAGCTCTGGGGCCAACGTCCTGACTTTC. This chain connects TRBV27 to TRBJ2-6; TRBD1 is a possible D gene (6 bases). V gave up 5 bases and J gave up 0 bases, with 14 bases separating them. This CDR3 comprises 17 residues. In germline, CDR1 is MNHEY, CDR2 SMNVEV (reference sequence).

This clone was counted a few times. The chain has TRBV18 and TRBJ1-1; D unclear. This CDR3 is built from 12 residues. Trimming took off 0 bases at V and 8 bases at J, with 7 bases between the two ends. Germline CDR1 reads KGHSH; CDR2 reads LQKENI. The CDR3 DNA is TGTGCCAGCTCACCACCTATCGGCGAAGCTTTCTTT. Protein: CASSPPIGEAFF.

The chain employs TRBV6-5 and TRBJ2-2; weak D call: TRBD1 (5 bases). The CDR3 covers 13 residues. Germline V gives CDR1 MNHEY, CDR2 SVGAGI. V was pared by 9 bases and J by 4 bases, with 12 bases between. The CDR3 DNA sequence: TGTGCCAGTGCTAGGGGTACCACCGGGGAGCTGTTTTTT. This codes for CASARGTTGELFF.

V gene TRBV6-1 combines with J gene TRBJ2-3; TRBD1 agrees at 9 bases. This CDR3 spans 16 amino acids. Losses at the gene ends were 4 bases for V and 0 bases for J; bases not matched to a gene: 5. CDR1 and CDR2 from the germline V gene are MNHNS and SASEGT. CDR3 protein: CASSGDRVPSTDTQYF. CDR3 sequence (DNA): TGTGCCAGCAGTGGGGACAGGGTCCCCAGCACAGATACGCAGTATTTT.

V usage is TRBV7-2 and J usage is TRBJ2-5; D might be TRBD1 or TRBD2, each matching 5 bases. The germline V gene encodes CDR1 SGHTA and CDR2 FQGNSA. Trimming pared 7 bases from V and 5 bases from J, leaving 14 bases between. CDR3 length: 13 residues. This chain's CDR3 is CASTYSWGETQYF. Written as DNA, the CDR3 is TGTGCCAGCACCTATAGTTGGGGGGAGACCCAGTACTTC.

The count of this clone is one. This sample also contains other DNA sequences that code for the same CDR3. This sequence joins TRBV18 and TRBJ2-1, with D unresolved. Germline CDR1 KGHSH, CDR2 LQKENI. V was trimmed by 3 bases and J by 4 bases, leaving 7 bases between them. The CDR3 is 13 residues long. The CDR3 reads CASSPSVYNEQFF. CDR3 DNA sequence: TGTGCCAGCTCACCCTCCGTATACAATGAGCAGTTCTTC.

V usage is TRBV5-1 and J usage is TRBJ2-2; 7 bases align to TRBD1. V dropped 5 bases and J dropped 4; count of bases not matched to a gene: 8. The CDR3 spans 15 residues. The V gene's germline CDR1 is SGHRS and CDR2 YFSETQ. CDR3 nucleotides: TGCGCCAGCAGTCCCAAGACAGGGAGCACCGGGGAGCTGTTTTTT. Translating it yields CASSPKTGSTGELFF.

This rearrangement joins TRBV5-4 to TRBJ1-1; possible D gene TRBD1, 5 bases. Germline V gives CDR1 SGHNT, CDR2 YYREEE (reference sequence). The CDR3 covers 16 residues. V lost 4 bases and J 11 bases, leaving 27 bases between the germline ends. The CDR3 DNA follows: TGTGCCAGCAGCCCTCCTGGGTGGGGCGGGACCGACGAGGCTTTCTTT. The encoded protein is CASSPPGWGGTDEAFF. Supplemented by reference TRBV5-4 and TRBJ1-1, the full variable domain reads ETGVTQSPTHLIKTRGQQVTLRCSSQSGHNTVSWYQQALGQGPQFIFQYYREEENGRGNFPPRFSGLQFPNYSSELNVNALELDDSALYLCASSPPGWGGTDEAFFGQGTRLTVV.

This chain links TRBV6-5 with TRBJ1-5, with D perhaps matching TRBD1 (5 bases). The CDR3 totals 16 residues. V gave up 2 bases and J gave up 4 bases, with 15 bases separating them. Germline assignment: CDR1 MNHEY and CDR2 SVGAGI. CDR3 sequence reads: CASSYGRGLTNQPQHF. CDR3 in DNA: TGTGCCAGCAGTTACGGGCGGGGGTTAACAAATCAGCCCCAGCATTTT.

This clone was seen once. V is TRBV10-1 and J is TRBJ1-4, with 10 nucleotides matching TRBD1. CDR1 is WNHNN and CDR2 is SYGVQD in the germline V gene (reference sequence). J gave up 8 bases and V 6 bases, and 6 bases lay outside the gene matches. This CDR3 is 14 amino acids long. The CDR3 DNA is TGCGCCAGCAGCTCCGGGACAGGGGCAGAAAAACTGTTTTTT. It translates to CASSSGTGAEKLFF.

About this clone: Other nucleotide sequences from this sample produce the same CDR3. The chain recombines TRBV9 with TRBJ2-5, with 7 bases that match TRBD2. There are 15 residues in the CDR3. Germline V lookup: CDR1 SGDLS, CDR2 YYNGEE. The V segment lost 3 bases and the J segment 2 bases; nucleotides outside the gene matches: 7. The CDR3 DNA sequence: TGTGCCAGCAGCGCCACCTCTAGCGGACAAGAGACCCAGTACTTC. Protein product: CASSATSSGQETQYF.

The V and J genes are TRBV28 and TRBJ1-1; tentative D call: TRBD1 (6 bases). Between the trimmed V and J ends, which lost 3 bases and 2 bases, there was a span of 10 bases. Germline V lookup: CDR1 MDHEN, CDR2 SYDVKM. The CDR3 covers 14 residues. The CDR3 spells CASSFPGHNTEAFF. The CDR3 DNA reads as TGTGCCAGCAGTTTTCCGGGACATAACACTGAAGCTTTCTTT.

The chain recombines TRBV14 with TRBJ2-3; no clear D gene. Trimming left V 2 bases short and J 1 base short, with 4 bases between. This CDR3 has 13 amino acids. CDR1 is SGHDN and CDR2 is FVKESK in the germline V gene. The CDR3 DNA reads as TGTGCCAGCAGCCAAACGGGCACAGATACGCAGTATTTT. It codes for CASSQTGTDTQYF.

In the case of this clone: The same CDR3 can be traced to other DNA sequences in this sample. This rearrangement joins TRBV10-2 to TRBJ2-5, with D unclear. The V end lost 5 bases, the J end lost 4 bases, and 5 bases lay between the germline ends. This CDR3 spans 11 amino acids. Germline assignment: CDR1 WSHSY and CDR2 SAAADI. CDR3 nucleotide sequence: TGCGCCAGCAGTCGAGGAGAGACCCAGTACTTC. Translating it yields CASSRGETQYF.

CDR3 sequence: CATSRVPPGDNQPQHF. The CDR3 nucleotides read TGTGCCACCAGCAGAGTACCCCCAGGAGACAATCAGCCCCAGCATTTT. V is TRBV15 and J is TRBJ1-5; D is unclear. V was clipped by 1 base and J by 3 bases, with 13 bases between them. The CDR3 contains 16 residues. CDR1 and CDR2 (germline): LNHNV, YYDKDF (reference sequence).

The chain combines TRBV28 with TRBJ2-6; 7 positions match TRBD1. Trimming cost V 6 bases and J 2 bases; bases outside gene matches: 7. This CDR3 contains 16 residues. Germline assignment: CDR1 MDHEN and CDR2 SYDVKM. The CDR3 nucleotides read TGTGCCAGCAGCTACTCGAGGGGGCCTGGGGCCAACGTCCTGACTTTC. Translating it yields CASSYSRGPGANVLTF.

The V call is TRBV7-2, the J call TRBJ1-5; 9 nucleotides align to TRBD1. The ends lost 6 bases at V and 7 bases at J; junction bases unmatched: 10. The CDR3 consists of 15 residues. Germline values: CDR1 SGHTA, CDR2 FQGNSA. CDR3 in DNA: TGTGCCAGCAGTCGCGGGACAGGGAGTGGGCAGCCCCAGCATTTT. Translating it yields CASSRGTGSGQPQHF.

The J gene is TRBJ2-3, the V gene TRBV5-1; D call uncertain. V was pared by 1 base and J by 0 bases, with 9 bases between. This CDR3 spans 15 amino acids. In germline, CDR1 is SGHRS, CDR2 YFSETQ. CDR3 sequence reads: CASSLSAVSTDTQYF. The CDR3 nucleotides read TGCGCCAGCAGCTTGTCTGCGGTTAGCACAGATACGCAGTATTTT. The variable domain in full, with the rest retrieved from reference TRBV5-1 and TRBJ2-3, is KAGVTQTPRYLIKTRGQQVTLSCSPISGHRSVSWYQQTPGQGLQFLFEYFSETQRNKGNFPGRFSGRQFSNSRSEMNVSTLELGDSALYLCASSLSAVSTDTQYFGPGTRLTVL.

This CDR3 reads CASSFRLSEEREHLEQYF. CDR3 in DNA: TGTGCCAGCAGCTTTCGTTTAAGTGAGGAGCGGGAGCATCTCGAGCAGTACTTC. The chain employs TRBV11-2 and TRBJ2-7; 8 bases map to TRBD2. The length of the CDR3 is 18 residues. The germline gives CDR1 SGHAT, CDR2 FQNNGV. The V and J ends lost 3 bases and 6 bases, in that order; junction bases with no gene match: 19. The full variable domain, in which reference TRBV11-2 and TRBJ2-7 provide the parts outside the CDR3, is EAGVAQSPRYKIIEKRQSVAFWCNPISGHATLYWYQQILGQGPKLLIQFQNNGVVDDSQLPKDRFSAERLKGVDSTLKIQPAKLEDSAVYLCASSFRLSEEREHLEQYFGPGTRLTVT.

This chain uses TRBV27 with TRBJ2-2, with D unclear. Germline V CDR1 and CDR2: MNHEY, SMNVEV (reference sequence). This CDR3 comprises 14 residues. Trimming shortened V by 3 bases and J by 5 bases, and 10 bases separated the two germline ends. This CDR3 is CASSFSLGTGELFF. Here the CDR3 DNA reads TGTGCCAGCAGTTTCTCCCTAGGAACCGGGGAGCTGTTTTTT.